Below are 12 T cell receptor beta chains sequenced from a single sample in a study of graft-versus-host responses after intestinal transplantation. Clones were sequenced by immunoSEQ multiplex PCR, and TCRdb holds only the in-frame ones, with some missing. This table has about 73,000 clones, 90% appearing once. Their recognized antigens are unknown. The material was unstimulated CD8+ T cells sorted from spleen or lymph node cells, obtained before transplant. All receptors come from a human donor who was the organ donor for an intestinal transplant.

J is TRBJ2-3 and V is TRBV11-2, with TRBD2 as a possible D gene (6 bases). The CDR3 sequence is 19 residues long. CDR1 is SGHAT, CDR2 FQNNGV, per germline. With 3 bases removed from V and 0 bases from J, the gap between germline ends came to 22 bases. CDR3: CASSLGHQRFGGSTDTQYF. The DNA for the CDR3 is TGTGCCAGCAGCTTGGGCCACCAACGATTCGGGGGAAGCACAGATACGCAGTATTTT.

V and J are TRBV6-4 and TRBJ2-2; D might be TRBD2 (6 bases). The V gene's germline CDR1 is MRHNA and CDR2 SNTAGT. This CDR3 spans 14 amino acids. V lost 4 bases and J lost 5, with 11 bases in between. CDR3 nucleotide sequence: TGTGCCAGCAGTGCTGGGGCGGGGACCGGGGAGCTGTTTTTT. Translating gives CASSAGAGTGELFF.

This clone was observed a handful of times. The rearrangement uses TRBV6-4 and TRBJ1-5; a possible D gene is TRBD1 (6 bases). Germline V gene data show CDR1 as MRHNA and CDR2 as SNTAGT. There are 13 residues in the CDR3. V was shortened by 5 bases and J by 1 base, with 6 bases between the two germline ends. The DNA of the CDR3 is TGTGCCAGCAGTACAGGGAGCAATCAGCCCCAGCATTTT. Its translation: CASSTGSNQPQHF.

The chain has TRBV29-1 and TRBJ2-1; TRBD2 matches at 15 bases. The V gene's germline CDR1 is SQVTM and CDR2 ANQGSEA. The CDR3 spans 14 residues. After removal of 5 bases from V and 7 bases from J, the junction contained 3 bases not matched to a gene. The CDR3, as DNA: TGCAGCGTTTGGACTAGCGGGGGGGTTAATGAGCAGTTCTTC. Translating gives CSVWTSGGVNEQFF.

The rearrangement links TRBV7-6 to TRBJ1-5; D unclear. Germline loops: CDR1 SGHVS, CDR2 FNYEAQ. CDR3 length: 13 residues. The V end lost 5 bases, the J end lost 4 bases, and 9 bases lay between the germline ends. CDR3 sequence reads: CASSPSRNQPQHF. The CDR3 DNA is TGTGCCAGCAGCCCCTCTCGGAATCAGCCCCAGCATTTT.

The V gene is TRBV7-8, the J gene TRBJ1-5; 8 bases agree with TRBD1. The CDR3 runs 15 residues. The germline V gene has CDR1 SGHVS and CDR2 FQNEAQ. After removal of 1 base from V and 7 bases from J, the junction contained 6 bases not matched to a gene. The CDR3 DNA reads TGTGCCAGCAGCTTAGTCAGGGACAGGTCGCAGCCCCAGCATTTT. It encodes CASSLVRDRSQPQHF.

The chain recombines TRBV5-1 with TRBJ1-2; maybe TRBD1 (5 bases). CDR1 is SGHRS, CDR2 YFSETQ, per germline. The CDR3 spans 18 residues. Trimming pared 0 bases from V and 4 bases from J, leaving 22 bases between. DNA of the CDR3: TGCGCCAGCAGCTTGGTCGGGGGTCGATACGCCCCCTTCTATGGCTACACCTTC. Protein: CASSLVGGRYAPFYGYTF.

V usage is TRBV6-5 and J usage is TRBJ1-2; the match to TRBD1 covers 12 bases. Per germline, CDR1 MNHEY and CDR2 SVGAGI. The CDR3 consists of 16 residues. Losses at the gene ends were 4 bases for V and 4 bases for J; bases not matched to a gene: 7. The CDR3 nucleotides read TGTGCCAGCAGTTTTACCGGGACAGGGGGCGGCTATGGCTACACCTTC. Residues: CASSFTGTGGGYGYTF.

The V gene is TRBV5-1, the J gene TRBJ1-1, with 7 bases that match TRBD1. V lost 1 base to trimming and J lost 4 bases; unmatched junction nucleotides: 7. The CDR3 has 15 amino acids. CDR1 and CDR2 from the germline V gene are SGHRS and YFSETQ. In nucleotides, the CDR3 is TGCGCCAGCAGCTTGAGGGACAGATTGAGCACTGAAGCTTTCTTT. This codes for CASSLRDRLSTEAFF.

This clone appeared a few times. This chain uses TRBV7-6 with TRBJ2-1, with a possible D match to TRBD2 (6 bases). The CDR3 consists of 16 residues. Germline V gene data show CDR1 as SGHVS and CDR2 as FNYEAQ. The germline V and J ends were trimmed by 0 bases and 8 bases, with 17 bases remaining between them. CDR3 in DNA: TGTGCCAGCAGCTTAGCGGGGGGACCCCAAGGGGATGAGCAGTTCTTC. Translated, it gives CASSLAGGPQGDEQFF. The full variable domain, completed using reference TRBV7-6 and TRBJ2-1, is GAGVSQSPRYKVTKRGQDVALRCDPISGHVSLYWYRQALGQGPEFLTYFNYEAQQDKSGLPNDRFSAERPEGSISTLTIQRTEQRDSAMYRCASSLAGGPQGDEQFFGPGTRLTVL.

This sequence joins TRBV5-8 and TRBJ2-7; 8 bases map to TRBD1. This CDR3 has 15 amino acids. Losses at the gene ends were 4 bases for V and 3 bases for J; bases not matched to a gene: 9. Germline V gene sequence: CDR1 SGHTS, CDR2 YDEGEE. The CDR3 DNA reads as TGTGCCAGCAGCCCTAACAGGGGGTCTAGCTACGAGCAGTACGTC. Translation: CASSPNRGSSYEQYV.

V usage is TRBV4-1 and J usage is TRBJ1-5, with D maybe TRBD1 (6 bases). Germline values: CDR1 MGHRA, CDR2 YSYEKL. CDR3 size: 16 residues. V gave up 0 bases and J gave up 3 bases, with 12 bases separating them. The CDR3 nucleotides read TGCGCCAGCAGCCAAGAGGACAGAGTGGCCAATCAGCCCCAGCATTTT. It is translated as CASSQEDRVANQPQHF.